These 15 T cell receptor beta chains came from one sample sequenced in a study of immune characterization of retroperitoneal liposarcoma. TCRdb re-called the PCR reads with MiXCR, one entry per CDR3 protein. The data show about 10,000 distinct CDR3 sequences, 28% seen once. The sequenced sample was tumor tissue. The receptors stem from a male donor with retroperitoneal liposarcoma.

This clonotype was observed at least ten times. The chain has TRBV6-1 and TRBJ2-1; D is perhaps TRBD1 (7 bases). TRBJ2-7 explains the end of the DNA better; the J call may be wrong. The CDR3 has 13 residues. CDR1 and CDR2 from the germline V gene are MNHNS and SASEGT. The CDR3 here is CASRVRGEGEQYF. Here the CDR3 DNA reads TGTGCCAGCAGGGTCAGGGGGGAAGGTGAGCAGTACTTC.

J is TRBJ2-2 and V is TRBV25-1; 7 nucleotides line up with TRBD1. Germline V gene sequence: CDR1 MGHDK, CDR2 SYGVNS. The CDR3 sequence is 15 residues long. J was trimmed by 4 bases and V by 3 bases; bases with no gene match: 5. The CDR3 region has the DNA TGTGCCAGCAGTGATGGACAGGCGGTCACCGGGGAGCTGTTTTTT. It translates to CASSDGQAVTGELFF.

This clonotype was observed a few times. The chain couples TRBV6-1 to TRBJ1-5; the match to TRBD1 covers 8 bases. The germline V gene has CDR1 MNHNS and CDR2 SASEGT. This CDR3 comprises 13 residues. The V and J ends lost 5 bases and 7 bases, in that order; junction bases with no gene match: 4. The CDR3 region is CASSLAGGQPQHF. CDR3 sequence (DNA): TGTGCCAGCAGTCTGGCAGGGGGCCAGCCCCAGCATTTT.

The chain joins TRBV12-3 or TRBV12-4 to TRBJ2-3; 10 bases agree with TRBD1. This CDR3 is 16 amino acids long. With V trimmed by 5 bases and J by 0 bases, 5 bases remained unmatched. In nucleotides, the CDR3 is TGTGCCAGCAGTCCCCGGACAGGGGGGAGCACAGATACGCAGTATTTT. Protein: CASSPRTGGSTDTQYF.

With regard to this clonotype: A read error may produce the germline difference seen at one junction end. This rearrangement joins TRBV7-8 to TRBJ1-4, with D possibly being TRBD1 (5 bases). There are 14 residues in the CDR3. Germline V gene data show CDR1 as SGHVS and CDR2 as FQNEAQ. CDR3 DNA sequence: TGTGCCAGCAGACGGGGACCGACTAGTGAAAAACTGTTTTTT. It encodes CASRRGPTSEKLFF.

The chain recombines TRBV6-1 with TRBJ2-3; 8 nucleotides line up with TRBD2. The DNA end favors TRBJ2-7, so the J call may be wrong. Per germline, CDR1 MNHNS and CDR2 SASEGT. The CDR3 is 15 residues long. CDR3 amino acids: CASSEPGLEGGEQYF. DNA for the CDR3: TGTGCCAGCAGTGAGCCGGGACTAGAGGGGGGTGAGCAGTACTTC.

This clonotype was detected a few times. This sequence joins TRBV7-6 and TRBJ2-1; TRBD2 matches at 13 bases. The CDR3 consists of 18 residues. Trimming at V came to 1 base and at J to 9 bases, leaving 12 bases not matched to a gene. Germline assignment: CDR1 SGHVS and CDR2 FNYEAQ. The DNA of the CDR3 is TGTGCCAGCAGCTTAGAGTCCGGGACTAGCGGGGTTTTGGGTGAGCAGTTCTTC. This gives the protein CASSLESGTSGVLGEQFF.

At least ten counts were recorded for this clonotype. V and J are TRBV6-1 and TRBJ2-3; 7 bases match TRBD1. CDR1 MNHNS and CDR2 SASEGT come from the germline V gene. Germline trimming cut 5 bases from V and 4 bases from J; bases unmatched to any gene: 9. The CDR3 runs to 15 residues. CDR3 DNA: TGTGCCAGCAGTTCTGGACAGGACCTCTCAGATACGCAGTATTTT. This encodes CASSSGQDLSDTQYF.

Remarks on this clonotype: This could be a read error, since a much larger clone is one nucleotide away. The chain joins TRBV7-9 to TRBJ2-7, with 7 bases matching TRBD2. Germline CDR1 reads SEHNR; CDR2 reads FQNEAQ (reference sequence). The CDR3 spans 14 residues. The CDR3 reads CANSLREASYEQYF. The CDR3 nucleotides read TGTGCCAACAGCTTACGGGAGGCCTCCTACGAGCAGTACTTC.

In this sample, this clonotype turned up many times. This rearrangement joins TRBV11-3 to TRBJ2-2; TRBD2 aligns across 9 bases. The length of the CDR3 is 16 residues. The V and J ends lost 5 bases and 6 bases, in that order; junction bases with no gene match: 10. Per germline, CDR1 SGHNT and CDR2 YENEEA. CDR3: CASSALAGAGSGELFF. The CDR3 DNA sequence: TGTGCCAGCAGCGCATTAGCGGGAGCGGGTTCCGGGGAGCTGTTTTTT.

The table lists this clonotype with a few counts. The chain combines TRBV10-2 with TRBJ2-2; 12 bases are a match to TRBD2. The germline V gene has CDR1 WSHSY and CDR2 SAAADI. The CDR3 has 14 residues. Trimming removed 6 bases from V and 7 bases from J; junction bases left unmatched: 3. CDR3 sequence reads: CASRTSGSSGELFF. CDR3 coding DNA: TGCGCCAGCAGGACTAGCGGGAGTAGCGGGGAGCTGTTTTTT.

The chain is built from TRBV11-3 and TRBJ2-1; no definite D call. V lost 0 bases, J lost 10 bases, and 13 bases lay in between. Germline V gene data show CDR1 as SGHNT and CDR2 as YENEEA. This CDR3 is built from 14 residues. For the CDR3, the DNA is TGTGCCAGCAGCTTAGATGATAACTTCGACGAGCAGTTCTTC. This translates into CASSLDDNFDEQFF.

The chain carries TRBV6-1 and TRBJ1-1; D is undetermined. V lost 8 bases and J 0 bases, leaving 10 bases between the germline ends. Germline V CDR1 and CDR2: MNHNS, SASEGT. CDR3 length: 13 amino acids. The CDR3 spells CASRLDMNTEAFF. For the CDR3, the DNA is TGTGCCAGCCGGCTAGACATGAACACTGAAGCTTTCTTT.

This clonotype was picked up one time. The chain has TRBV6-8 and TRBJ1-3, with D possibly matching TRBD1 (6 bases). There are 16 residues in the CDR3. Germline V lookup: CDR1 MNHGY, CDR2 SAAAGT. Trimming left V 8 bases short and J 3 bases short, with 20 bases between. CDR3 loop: CASGGGHRGVGNTIYF. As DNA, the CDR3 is TGTGCCAGCGGGGGGGGCCATCGGGGTGTTGGAAACACCATATATTTT.

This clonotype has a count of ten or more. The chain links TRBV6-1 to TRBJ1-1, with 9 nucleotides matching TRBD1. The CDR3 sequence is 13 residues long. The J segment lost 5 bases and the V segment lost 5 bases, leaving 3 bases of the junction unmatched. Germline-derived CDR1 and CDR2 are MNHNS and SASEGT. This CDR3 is CASSFDRGTEAFF. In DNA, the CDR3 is TGTGCCAGCAGTTTCGACAGGGGGACTGAAGCTTTCTTT.